This T cell receptor (beta chain) was profiled in a study of blood T cell repertoires in COVID-19. Study-wide context: From the United States, Italy and Spain came samples of acute and convalescent COVID-19.

In the study's own analysis: Estimation of nucleated cell counts was performed using reference gene primer amplification. Only in-frame clones appear in the TCRdb table, and some are missing; sequencing was by immunoSEQ multiplex PCR. That table gives V, J and clone size, and the DNA gave D and trimming. The sample lists about 200,000 clones, 86% occurring once. Enrollees, roughly 18 to 89 years old, lived in about two dozen US areas. Germline-derived CDR1 and CDR2 are MRHNA and SNTAGT. CDR3 length: 13 amino acids. The germline V and J ends were trimmed by 3 bases and 3 bases, with 9 bases remaining between them.

The sequence derives from a man aged 35-49 years with acute COVID-19. Sequenced: PBMCs or T cells enriched from blood (not recorded which). This chain links TRBV6-4 with TRBJ2-7; D may be TRBD2 (5 bases). The CDR3 DNA reads TGTGCCAGCAGTGAAGCGGCAGGCTACGAGCAGTACTTC. Protein sequence: CASSEAAGYEQYF.